This TCR beta chain was documented in a study of immune evolution from preneoplasia to lung adenocarcinoma. Findings and limits, study-wide: Normal lung had the highest top T cell clone frequencies. Later-stage lesions appeared to have more T cells, more diversity, less clonality.

Each case's diagnosis was confirmed by two pathologists on H&E. To note about this clone: The target antigen is unknown.

The table came from immunoSEQ multiplex PCR; TCRdb's copy has only in-frame clones and leaves some out. The sample has roughly 2,700 clones, about 86% seen once. The V and J ends lost 7 bases and 5 bases respectively, with 20 bases between them. This CDR3 comprises 16 residues. Germline loops: CDR1 MDHEN, CDR2 SYDVKM. The TCR was taken from a person aged 55-79 years with lung adenocarcinoma. The sample consisted of FFPE adjacent normal lung tissue. This chain uses TRBV28 with TRBJ2-2; possible D gene TRBD2, 5 bases. DNA for the CDR3: TGTGCCAGCACCTTAGGTCAGGAGTCGGGGACCGGGGAGCTGTTTTTT. This sequence encodes CASTLGQESGTGELFF. The variable domain in full, completed from reference TRBV28 and TRBJ2-2, reads DVKVTQSSRYLVKRTGEKVFLECVQDMDHENMFWYRQDPGLGLRLIYFSYDVKMKEKGDIPEGYSVSREKKERFSLILESASTNQTSMYLCASTLGQESGTGELFFGEGSRLTVL.